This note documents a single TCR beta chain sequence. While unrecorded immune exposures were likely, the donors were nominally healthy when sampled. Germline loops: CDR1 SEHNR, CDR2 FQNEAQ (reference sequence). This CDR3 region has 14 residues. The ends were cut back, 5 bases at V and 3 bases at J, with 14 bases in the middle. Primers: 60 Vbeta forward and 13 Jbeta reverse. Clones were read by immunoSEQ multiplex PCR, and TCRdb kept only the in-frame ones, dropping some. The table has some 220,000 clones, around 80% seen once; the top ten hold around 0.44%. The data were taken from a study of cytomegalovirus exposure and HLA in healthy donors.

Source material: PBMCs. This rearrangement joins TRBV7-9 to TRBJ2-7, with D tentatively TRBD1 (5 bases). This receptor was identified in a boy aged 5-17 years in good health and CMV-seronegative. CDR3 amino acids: CASSPTDSRYEQYF. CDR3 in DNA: TGTGCCAGCAGCCCGACAGATTCTCGCTACGAGCAGTACTTC.